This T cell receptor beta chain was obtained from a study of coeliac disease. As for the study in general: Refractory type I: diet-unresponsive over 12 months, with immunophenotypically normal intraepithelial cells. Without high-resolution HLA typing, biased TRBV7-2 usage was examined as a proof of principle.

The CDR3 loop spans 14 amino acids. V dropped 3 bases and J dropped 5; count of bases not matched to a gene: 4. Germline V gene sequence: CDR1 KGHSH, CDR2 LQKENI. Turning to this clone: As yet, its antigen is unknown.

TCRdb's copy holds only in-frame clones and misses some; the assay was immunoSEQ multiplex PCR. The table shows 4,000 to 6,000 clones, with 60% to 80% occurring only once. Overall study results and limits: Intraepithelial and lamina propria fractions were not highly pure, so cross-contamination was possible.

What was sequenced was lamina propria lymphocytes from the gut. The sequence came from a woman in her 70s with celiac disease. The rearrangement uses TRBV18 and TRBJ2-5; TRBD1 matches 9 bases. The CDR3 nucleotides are TGTGCCAGCTCACCGGGACAGGGCATGGAGACCCAGTACTTC. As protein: CASSPGQGMETQYF.